The rows below give T cell receptor beta chains drawn from one sample of a study of blood T cell repertoires in COVID-19. TCRdb's copy holds only in-frame clones and misses some; the assay was immunoSEQ multiplex PCR. The repertoire holds around 300,000 clones, with around 90% as singletons. Sequenced input: PBMCs or T cells enriched from blood (not recorded which). The receptors originated from a woman aged 45-59 years who had recovered from COVID-19. The CDR3 runs from the conserved cysteine through the conserved F or W. Fields, in order: D gene, J gene, V gene, clone size, CDR3 DNA, CDR3 protein. A D gene is named only where the DNA matches it firmly. Clone size is given for some rows only: seen once, a few or many times, or a class if the clone is expanded.

d_call: NA
j_call: TRBJ1-4
v_call: TRBV12-3/TRBV12-4
clone_size: NA
cdr3_nt: TGTGCCAGCAGTTTTAGGGGGAAGGAAAAACTGTTTTTT
cdr3_aa: CASSFRGKEKLFF

d_call: NA
j_call: TRBJ1-5
v_call: TRBV2
clone_size: NA
cdr3_nt: TGTGCCAGCAGTGGGGGCAGGAACGAGCCCCAGCATTTT
cdr3_aa: CASSGGRNEPQHF

d_call: TRBD2
j_call: TRBJ2-7
v_call: TRBV11-1
clone_size: NA
cdr3_nt: TGTGCCAGCAGCTTGTCGGGAGGTAGCTCCTACGAGCAGTACTTC
cdr3_aa: CASSLSGGSSYEQYF

d_call: NA
j_call: TRBJ1-3
v_call: TRBV4-1
clone_size: NA
cdr3_nt: TGCGCCAGCAGCCAGGAGGGGTCGGGAAACACCATATATTTT
cdr3_aa: CASSQEGSGNTIYF

d_call: NA
j_call: TRBJ2-3
v_call: TRBV24-1
clone_size: NA
cdr3_nt: TGTGCCACCAGTGATCCGCGGACAGAAGCAGGAGATACGCAGTATTTT
cdr3_aa: CATSDPRTEAGDTQYF

d_call: NA
j_call: TRBJ2-7
v_call: TRBV5-1
clone_size: NA
cdr3_nt: TGCGCCAGCAGCTTCCAACCCTCAGGGAACTACGAGCAGTACTTC
cdr3_aa: CASSFQPSGNYEQYF

d_call: TRBD1
j_call: TRBJ1-1
v_call: TRBV5-1
clone_size: NA
cdr3_nt: TGCGCCAGCAGGCGACAGGGGGACACTGAAGCTTTCTTT
cdr3_aa: CASRRQGDTEAFF

d_call: NA
j_call: TRBJ2-1
v_call: TRBV4-3
clone_size: NA
cdr3_nt: TGCGCCAGCAGCCAAGAAGGATGGGACAAGGGAGCCAATGAGCAGTTCTTC
cdr3_aa: CASSQEGWDKGANEQFF

d_call: NA
j_call: TRBJ1-1
v_call: TRBV5-6
clone_size: NA
cdr3_nt: TGTGCCAGCAGACGGCGGCGGTCGGGCACTGAAGCTTTCTTT
cdr3_aa: CASRRRRSGTEAFF

d_call: NA
j_call: TRBJ1-2
v_call: TRBV28
clone_size: NA
cdr3_nt: TGTGCCAGCAGGGCCGGGGACTATGGCTACACCTTC
cdr3_aa: CASRAGDYGYTF

d_call: NA
j_call: TRBJ2-7
v_call: TRBV29-1
clone_size: NA
cdr3_nt: TGCAGCGTCTCTCTAGAAGAGATTCGCTCCTACGAGCAGTACTTC
cdr3_aa: CSVSLEEIRSYEQYF

d_call: NA
j_call: TRBJ1-1
v_call: TRBV28
clone_size: NA
cdr3_nt: TGTGCCAGCAGTTTAACAGGGTACACTGAAGCTTTCTTT
cdr3_aa: CASSLTGYTEAFF

d_call: TRBD1
j_call: TRBJ2-2
v_call: TRBV28
clone_size: NA
cdr3_nt: TGTGCCAGCAGTTCCCAGACAGGGGTGGCCGGGGAGCTGTTTTTT
cdr3_aa: CASSSQTGVAGELFF

d_call: TRBD1
j_call: TRBJ2-5
v_call: TRBV4-2
clone_size: NA
cdr3_nt: TGTGCCAGCAGCCAGACGGACAGGGGGTACCAAGAGACCCAGTACTTC
cdr3_aa: CASSQTDRGYQETQYF

d_call: NA
j_call: TRBJ1-1
v_call: TRBV10-3
clone_size: NA
cdr3_nt: TGTGCCATCAGTGAAATGCCCACAGGGACTGAAGCTTTCTTT
cdr3_aa: CAISEMPTGTEAFF

d_call: NA
j_call: TRBJ1-5
v_call: TRBV28
clone_size: NA
cdr3_nt: TGTGCCAGCAGTTTTGATTCTGAGCAGCCCCAGCATTTT
cdr3_aa: CASSFDSEQPQHF

d_call: TRBD1
j_call: TRBJ2-7
v_call: TRBV28
clone_size: NA
cdr3_nt: TGTGCCAGCAGTTCCACAGGGGGCTTTAGCGGGCAGTTGTCGGTGGTGCAGTACTTC
cdr3_aa: CASSSTGGFSGQLSVVQYF

d_call: NA
j_call: TRBJ2-5
v_call: TRBV11-2
clone_size: NA
cdr3_nt: TGTGCCAGCAGTGGTGGGGGGGAGACCCAGTACTTC
cdr3_aa: CASSGGGETQYF

d_call: TRBD1
j_call: TRBJ2-2
v_call: TRBV4-3
clone_size: once
cdr3_nt: TGCGCCAGCAACCAAGATATTTCAGGGGGCATGAACACCGGGGAGCTGTTTTTT
cdr3_aa: CASNQDISGGMNTGELFF

d_call: NA
j_call: TRBJ1-6
v_call: TRBV6-5
clone_size: NA
cdr3_nt: TGTGCCAGCAGTTACGGGCAGATCCCCAGTTCACCCCTCCACTTT
cdr3_aa: CASSYGQIPSSPLHF

d_call: NA
j_call: TRBJ1-1
v_call: TRBV6-6
clone_size: NA
cdr3_nt: TGTGCCAGCACTAGGACAAATATGAACACTGAAGCTTTCTTT
cdr3_aa: CASTRTNMNTEAFF

d_call: TRBD2
j_call: TRBJ2-1
v_call: TRBV10-1
clone_size: NA
cdr3_nt: TGCGCCAGCAGTGGTACTAGCGGGAGGAACAATGAGCAGTTCTTC
cdr3_aa: CASSGTSGRNNEQFF

d_call: TRBD2
j_call: TRBJ2-5
v_call: TRBV5-6
clone_size: NA
cdr3_nt: TGTGCCAGCAGCTTGATGACTAGCGGGAGAGGCATAGAGACCCAGTACTTC
cdr3_aa: CASSLMTSGRGIETQYF

d_call: NA
j_call: TRBJ1-1
v_call: TRBV7-3
clone_size: NA
cdr3_nt: TGTGCCAGCAGCTTAGATACAGTGATTGACACTGAAGCTTTCTTT
cdr3_aa: CASSLDTVIDTEAFF

d_call: NA
j_call: TRBJ1-1
v_call: TRBV19
clone_size: NA
cdr3_nt: TGTGCCAGTAGGCGGACAGAAATGAACACTGAAGCTTTCTTT
cdr3_aa: CASRRTEMNTEAFF

d_call: TRBD1
j_call: TRBJ1-6
v_call: TRBV5-1
clone_size: NA
cdr3_nt: TGCGCCAGCAGCTTGGGGACAGGGGGCAATAATTCACCCCTCCACTTT
cdr3_aa: CASSLGTGGNNSPLHF

d_call: NA
j_call: TRBJ1-4
v_call: TRBV7-2
clone_size: NA
cdr3_nt: TGTGCCAGCAGGCACGGGAGTTATAATGAAAAACTGTTTTTT
cdr3_aa: CASRHGSYNEKLFF

d_call: NA
j_call: TRBJ2-5
v_call: TRBV11-3
clone_size: NA
cdr3_nt: TGTGCCAGCAGCTTAGCGGCGGGTATAGGAGAGACCCAGTACTTC
cdr3_aa: CASSLAAGIGETQYF

d_call: NA
j_call: TRBJ2-7
v_call: TRBV10-3
clone_size: NA
cdr3_nt: TGTGCCATCAGTGAGTCGCCAGGGGTAAGGTCCTACGAGCAGTACTTC
cdr3_aa: CAISESPGVRSYEQYF

d_call: NA
j_call: TRBJ2-5
v_call: TRBV6-5
clone_size: NA
cdr3_nt: TGTGCCAGCAGTTACTCGCGCGCCAAGCAAGAGACCCAGTACTTC
cdr3_aa: CASSYSRAKQETQYF

d_call: NA
j_call: TRBJ2-7
v_call: TRBV7-2
clone_size: NA
cdr3_nt: TGTGCCAGCAGCCCTAGGCCCGGGAGTCCCTACGAGCAGTACTTC
cdr3_aa: CASSPRPGSPYEQYF

d_call: TRBD1
j_call: TRBJ2-5
v_call: TRBV24-1
clone_size: NA
cdr3_nt: TGTGCCACCAGTGATTGGGGACAGTACCAAGAGACCCAGTACTTC
cdr3_aa: CATSDWGQYQETQYF

d_call: NA
j_call: TRBJ1-6
v_call: TRBV28
clone_size: NA
cdr3_nt: TGTGCCAGCACCGCCCACGTTCTCGAGGATTCACCCCTCCACTTT
cdr3_aa: CASTAHVLEDSPLHF

d_call: NA
j_call: TRBJ1-1
v_call: TRBV10-3
clone_size: NA
cdr3_nt: TGTGCCATCACCCCTTCCGGGAACACTGAAGCTTTCTTT
cdr3_aa: CAITPSGNTEAFF

d_call: TRBD2
j_call: TRBJ2-7
v_call: TRBV5-4
clone_size: NA
cdr3_nt: TGTGCCAGCAGCTTGGCTGGTTTAGCGGGTTCCTACGAGCAGTACTTC
cdr3_aa: CASSLAGLAGSYEQYF

d_call: NA
j_call: TRBJ2-1
v_call: TRBV30
clone_size: NA
cdr3_nt: TGTGCCTGGAGAAAGGAGACCGGCTCCTACAATGAGCAGTTCTTC
cdr3_aa: CAWRKETGSYNEQFF

d_call: TRBD2
j_call: TRBJ2-7
v_call: TRBV18
clone_size: NA
cdr3_nt: TGTGCCAGCTCAGCCACACTAGCGGGAGTAATCGAGCAGTACTTC
cdr3_aa: CASSATLAGVIEQYF

d_call: TRBD2
j_call: TRBJ2-7
v_call: TRBV4-2
clone_size: few
cdr3_nt: TGTGCCAGCAGCCAAGGACTAGCGGCCAGACGAAGGAACTCCTACGAGCAGTACTTC
cdr3_aa: CASSQGLAARRRNSYEQYF

d_call: TRBD1
j_call: TRBJ2-2
v_call: TRBV25-1
clone_size: NA
cdr3_nt: TGTGCCAGCAGGATCGACAGGGGGCGCACCGGGGAGCTGTTTTTT
cdr3_aa: CASRIDRGRTGELFF

d_call: NA
j_call: TRBJ2-5
v_call: TRBV7-8
clone_size: NA
cdr3_nt: TGTGCCAGCAGCTTCGAGAAAGGGAGAGGGGAGACCCAGTACTTC
cdr3_aa: CASSFEKGRGETQYF

d_call: TRBD2
j_call: TRBJ2-7
v_call: TRBV28
clone_size: NA
cdr3_nt: TGTGCCACACTCGGGACTAGCGGGAGCTCCGACTACGAGCAGTACTTC
cdr3_aa: CATLGTSGSSDYEQYF

d_call: TRBD2
j_call: TRBJ2-1
v_call: TRBV11-2
clone_size: once
cdr3_nt: TGTGCCAGCAGCTTAGAACAGGTAGCGGGCTACAATGAGCAGTTCTTC
cdr3_aa: CASSLEQVAGYNEQFF

d_call: TRBD2
j_call: TRBJ2-1
v_call: TRBV7-3
clone_size: NA
cdr3_nt: TGTGCCAGCAGCTCCTCAGGCGGGACTAGGAGAGATGAGCAGTTCTTC
cdr3_aa: CASSSSGGTRRDEQFF

d_call: TRBD2
j_call: TRBJ2-3
v_call: TRBV18
clone_size: NA
cdr3_nt: TGTGCCAGCTCACCCCAGAGCGGGATAGGAGATACGCAGTATTTT
cdr3_aa: CASSPQSGIGDTQYF

d_call: TRBD1
j_call: TRBJ2-1
v_call: TRBV29-1
clone_size: NA
cdr3_nt: TGCAGCGTTGAATATTTGCGGGGGACAGGGCGCCGCGATGAGCAGTTCTTC
cdr3_aa: CSVEYLRGTGRRDEQFF

d_call: TRBD1
j_call: TRBJ2-1
v_call: TRBV5-1
clone_size: NA
cdr3_nt: TGCGCCAGCAGCAGAATAATCCCGGGACAGGGTTTAAACAATGAGCAGTTCTTC
cdr3_aa: CASSRIIPGQGLNNEQFF